This T cell receptor (beta chain) was recorded in a study of shared clonotypes between healthy human individuals. Study-wide results and limits: Memory subsets generally showed smaller estimated richness than naive subsets did.

As to this clone: What it binds is unknown.

Sequenced by immunoSEQ multiplex PCR; TCRdb stores in-frame clones only, minus some. The data show fewer than 1.8 million clones, 98% seen once. With 2 bases removed from V and 5 bases from J, the gap between germline ends came to 9 bases. The germline V gene encodes CDR1 MDHEN and CDR2 SYDVKM. This CDR3 region has 13 residues. Source material: naive CD4+ T cells sorted from blood. Subset: CD45RA+ positively selected. This chain links TRBV28 with TRBJ1-1; D gene unclear. The receptor comes from a man under 40 in good health. This CDR3 reads CASSLRFKTEAFF. The CDR3 bases are TGTGCCAGCAGTTTAAGGTTCAAAACTGAAGCTTTCTTT.